The next 30 T cell receptor beta chains were all read from a single sample in a study of T cell repertoires in cytomegalovirus infection. No cognate antigen is known for these TCRs. MiXCR was run by TCRdb on the reads, yielding one entry per CDR3 protein. The table has 900,000 to 950,000 distinct CDR3 sequences, approximately 30% seen once. The sample was cultured CD8+ T cells from PBMCs, taken from culture after CMV antigen stimulation. Receptors originate from a human donor in good health (CMV status not recorded). Some clones in this sample may be carry-over from other donors' samples.

Turning to this clonotype: This may be a read error: a much more frequent sequence differs by one nucleotide. J is TRBJ2-1 and V is TRBV25-1; possibly TRBD1 for D (6 bases). Germline V gives CDR1 MGHDK, CDR2 SYGVNS. This CDR3 region has 17 residues. Trimming removed 8 bases from V and 0 bases from J, with 20 bases in between. CDR3 coding DNA: TGTGCCAGCTGTGCTCCACAGGGACGACTCTCCTACAATGAGCAGTTCTTC. This encodes CASCAPQGRLSYNEQFF.

Regarding this clonotype: A read error may explain this, as a much larger clone is one base away. The missing conserved phenylalanine or tryptophan at the end of this CDR3 makes a read error likely. CDR3 residues: CASSSGTDSYEQYA. The CDR3 nucleotides are TGTGCCAGCAGCTCAGGGACAGACTCCTACGAGCAGTACGCC. The chain links TRBV7-4 to TRBJ2-7; 7 positions match TRBD1. The J segment lost 0 bases and the V segment lost 4 bases, leaving 3 bases of the junction unmatched. Germline CDR1 is SGHVT and CDR2 is SQSDAQ. The CDR3 is 14 amino acids.

The V gene is TRBV13, the J gene TRBJ2-1, with D tentatively TRBD2 (6 bases). Germline V CDR1 and CDR2: PRHDT, FYEKMQ (reference sequence). V was cut by 4 bases and J by 1 base, with 8 bases left in between. The length of the CDR3 is 14 residues. The CDR3 protein is CASSSLASYNEQFF. The CDR3 nucleotides read TGTGCCAGCAGCTCACTAGCTTCCTACAATGAGCAGTTCTTC.

In its sample, this clonotype was seen a few times. The V and J genes are TRBV5-1 and TRBJ1-1; D perhaps matches TRBD1 (6 bases). The CDR3 loop spans 14 amino acids. With 4 bases removed from V and 3 bases from J, the gap between germline ends came to 13 bases. Germline CDR1 reads SGHRS; CDR2 reads YFSETQ. The CDR3 loop reads CASSVENRDTEAFF. The CDR3 nucleotides read TGCGCCAGCAGCGTGGAGAACAGGGACACTGAAGCTTTCTTT.

The CDR3 nucleotides are TGTGCCAGCAGTGGAGAGGCTCGCGGCGAAAAACTGTTTTTT. It is translated as CASSGEARGEKLFF. The rearrangement uses TRBV6-1 and TRBJ1-4; D is unresolved. This CDR3 is 14 amino acids long. Germline CDR1 is MNHNS and CDR2 is SASEGT. Trimming cost V 4 bases and J 8 bases, with 14 bases left between them.

The chain carries TRBV4-3 and TRBJ1-5, with TRBD1 matching over 7 bases. The V gene's germline CDR1 is LGHNA and CDR2 YSLEER. CDR3 length: 16 amino acids. After removal of 0 bases from V and 4 bases from J, the junction contained 6 bases not matched to a gene. CDR3 sequence (DNA): TGCGCCAGCAGCCAAGATCGAGGACAGGATAATCAGCCCCAGCATTTT. Translating gives CASSQDRGQDNQPQHF.

This clonotype was picked up many times. The chain combines TRBV20-1 with TRBJ2-6; D call uncertain. The V end was cut by 4 bases, the J end by 2 bases, with 6 bases between. The CDR3 runs 13 residues. Germline V lookup: CDR1 DFQATT, CDR2 SNEGSKA (reference sequence). The CDR3 reads CSATGAGANVLTF. CDR3 nucleotides: TGCAGTGCTACGGGTGCTGGGGCCAACGTCCTGACTTTC.

This clonotype came up many times. The J gene is TRBJ2-1, the V gene TRBV7-6; no firm D call. Germline V gene sequence: CDR1 SGHVS, CDR2 FNYEAQ. Trimming removed 5 bases at V and 4 bases at J, with 9 bases between. CDR3 size: 13 residues. The DNA of the CDR3 is TGTGCCAGCAGCCCGAATAATTACAATGAGCAGTTCTTC. Translated, it gives CASSPNNYNEQFF.

This clonotype was detected many times. V and J are TRBV4-1 and TRBJ2-5; D may be TRBD1 or TRBD2 (6 bases each). CDR1 is MGHRA and CDR2 is YSYEKL in the germline V gene. The CDR3 has 14 residues. Trimming pared 2 bases from V and 4 bases from J, leaving 11 bases between. The CDR3 DNA sequence: TGCGCCAGCAGCCAATGGGGGGCTCGAGAGACCCAGTACTTC. Its protein product is CASSQWGARETQYF.

This clonotype was seen many times. The rearrangement joins TRBV27 to TRBJ2-7; the D gene is possibly TRBD2 (5 bases). Germline CDR1 MNHEY, CDR2 SMNVEV (reference sequence). CDR3 length: 15 amino acids. The V gene lost 5 bases and the J gene lost 0 bases, with 14 bases spanning the gap. The CDR3: CASSPGGASSYEQYV. CDR3 DNA sequence: TGTGCCAGCAGTCCCGGAGGTGCTAGCTCCTACGAGCAGTACGTC.

About this clonotype itself: The germline gene is not matched at one end of the junction; a read error may be the cause. V gene TRBV14 combines with J gene TRBJ1-4; possible D gene TRBD1, 5 bases. This CDR3 has 15 amino acids. The V gene's germline CDR1 is SGHDN and CDR2 FVKESK. The CDR3 DNA follows: TGTGTCAGCAGCCAAGCGGCAGGGAGTTGGGAAAAACTGTTTTTT. It codes for CVSSQAAGSWEKLFF.

The chain joins TRBV4-1 to TRBJ2-1, with 7 bases lining up with TRBD2. V was pared by 3 bases and J by 5 bases, with 7 bases of the junction left unmatched. CDR1 is MGHRA and CDR2 is YSYEKL in the germline V gene. The CDR3 extends over 15 amino acids. The CDR3 protein is CASSHPGTTHNEQFF. The CDR3 DNA reads TGCGCCAGCAGCCACCCCGGGACTACCCACAATGAGCAGTTCTTC.

The V and J genes are TRBV12-3 or TRBV12-4 and TRBJ2-7; D call uncertain. V lost 8 bases and J 5 bases, leaving 13 bases between the germline ends. The CDR3 extends over 12 amino acids. The DNA for the CDR3 is TGTGCCAGCGCTCTCGGTTCGAACGAGCAGTACTTC. Protein sequence: CASALGSNEQYF.

The chain couples TRBV12-5 to TRBJ2-3, with a weak D call TRBD2 (5 bases). There are 13 residues in the CDR3. Trimming removed 2 bases at V and 11 bases at J, with 14 bases between. CDR1 is LGHNT and CDR2 is FRNRAP in the germline V gene. In DNA, the CDR3 is TGTGCTAGTGGTTTGACATCAGGAGGACTGCAGTATTTT. It encodes CASGLTSGGLQYF.

The sample holds many counts of this clonotype. This chain uses TRBV12-3 or TRBV12-4 with TRBJ1-5; D is perhaps TRBD1 (6 bases). Trimming took off 1 base at V and 0 bases at J, with 19 bases between the two ends. The CDR3 is 19 amino acids. The CDR3 region is CASSLVLEGGGYSNQPQHF. The CDR3 nucleotides are TGTGCCAGCAGTTTAGTGTTGGAGGGAGGGGGATATAGCAATCAGCCCCAGCATTTT.

This clonotype was detected a few times. The rearrangement joins TRBV6-5 to TRBJ1-4; TRBD1 agrees at 8 bases. This CDR3 region has 16 residues. The V gene's germline CDR1 is MNHEY and CDR2 SVGAGI. V lost 2 bases and J lost 0; bases outside the gene matches: 2. This chain's CDR3 is CASSYRQGTTNEKLFF. CDR3 DNA: TGTGCCAGCAGTTACCGACAGGGGACAACTAATGAAAAACTGTTTTTT.

This clonotype was recorded a few times. The CDR3 loop is CASSDPGVGEKLFF. Here the CDR3 DNA reads TGTGCCAGCAGTGATCCAGGGGTGGGTGAAAAACTGTTTTTT. The chain is built from TRBV2 and TRBJ1-4; perhaps TRBD1 as D (6 bases). Germline CDR1 is SNHLY and CDR2 is FYNNEI. This CDR3 contains 14 residues. V was shortened by 3 bases and J by 7 bases, with 12 bases between the two germline ends.

This rearrangement joins TRBV6-2 or TRBV6-3 to TRBJ1-1; 9 bases agree with TRBD1. The germline gives CDR1 MNHEY, CDR2 SVGEGT. With 8 bases clipped from V and 7 bases from J, the junction kept 11 bases outside the gene matches. This CDR3 spans 14 amino acids. CDR3 sequence reads: CASRRTMGQGEAFF. The DNA of the CDR3 is TGTGCCAGCCGAAGGACAATGGGACAGGGTGAAGCTTTCTTT.

This chain uses TRBV7-6 with TRBJ1-1, with D unresolved. This CDR3 is 15 amino acids long. CDR1 SGHVS and CDR2 FNYEAQ come from the germline V gene. Between the trimmed V and J ends, which lost 1 base and 0 bases, there was a span of 9 bases. The CDR3 sequence is CASSLDGRLNTEAFF. CDR3 in DNA: TGTGCCAGCAGCTTAGATGGGCGGCTGAACACTGAAGCTTTCTTT.

The chain uses TRBV7-9 and TRBJ1-2; D remains unclear. V shed 5 bases and J shed 8 bases, with 21 bases lying between them. Germline V lookup: CDR1 SEHNR, CDR2 FQNEAQ (reference sequence). The CDR3 has 15 amino acids. The DNA for the CDR3 is TGTGCCAGCAGCCCCGGGTTTCTAGGGCTATTGGGCTACACCTTC. Translated: CASSPGFLGLLGYTF. The whole variable domain, filled in from reference TRBV7-9 and TRBJ1-2, reads DTGVSQNPRHKITKRGQNVTFRCDPISEHNRLYWYRQTLGQGPEFLTYFQNEAQLEKSRLLSDRFSAERPKGSFSTLEIQRTEQGDSAMYLCASSPGFLGLLGYTFGSGTRLTVV.

This clonotype was counted between two and nine times. The germline gene is not matched at one end of the junction; a read error may be the cause. The chain is built from TRBV7-7 and TRBJ2-2; D unresolved. The CDR3 length is 13 residues. CDR1 SSHAT and CDR2 FNYEAQ come from the germline V gene (reference sequence). CDR3 coding DNA: TGTGCTAGCAGCTTAGCCCGCGGATCGGAGCTGTTTTTT. Translation gives CASSLARGSELFF.

This chain uses TRBV7-6 with TRBJ1-1; 9 positions match TRBD1. Trimming cost V 2 bases and J 6 bases; bases outside gene matches: 4. This CDR3 is 14 amino acids long. Germline CDR1 SGHVS, CDR2 FNYEAQ. The CDR3 sequence is CASSLRDRAPEAFF. Here the CDR3 DNA reads TGTGCCAGCAGCTTACGGGACAGGGCCCCTGAAGCTTTCTTT.

Notes on this clonotype: This may be a read error, as it is one base from a much larger clone. Because it lacks the conserved phenylalanine or tryptophan at the end, this CDR3 is likely a read error. The chain recombines TRBV7-2 with TRBJ2-1; 12 nucleotides align to TRBD2. This CDR3 contains 21 residues. Germline V gene data show CDR1 as SGHTA and CDR2 as FQGNSA. The V segment lost 4 bases and the J segment 0 bases; nucleotides outside the gene matches: 16. This chain's CDR3 is CASSSEWEASGGARSYNEQFS. The CDR3 DNA reads as TGTGCCAGCAGCTCGGAGTGGGAGGCTAGCGGGGGGGCCCGCTCCTACAATGAGCAGTTCTCC.

The chain is built from TRBV7-6 and TRBJ1-1, with D possibly being TRBD1 (5 bases). The CDR3 consists of 15 residues. Trimming left V 6 bases short and J 3 bases short, with 17 bases between. From germline, CDR1 is SGHVS and CDR2 FNYEAQ. The CDR3 region is CASRDSGPPDTEAFF. In nucleotides, the CDR3 is TGTGCCAGCAGAGACTCGGGACCCCCGGACACTGAAGCTTTCTTT.

This chain connects TRBV20-1 to TRBJ2-3, with 8 bases matching TRBD2. The V and J ends lost 1 base and 5 bases, in that order; junction bases with no gene match: 14. This CDR3 has 17 amino acids. Germline assignment: CDR1 DFQATT and CDR2 SNEGSKA (reference sequence). CDR3 in amino acids: CSARALMDLAGLDTQYF. Written as DNA, the CDR3 is TGCAGTGCTAGAGCCCTGATGGATCTAGCGGGTCTAGATACGCAGTATTTT.

This clonotype was seen more than once but under ten times. The rearrangement links TRBV29-1 to TRBJ1-2; possibly TRBD1 for D (5 bases). V was trimmed by 6 bases and J by 3 bases, leaving 11 bases between them. Germline values: CDR1 SQVTM, CDR2 ANQGSEA. The CDR3 spans 12 residues. The CDR3 DNA reads TGCAGCGTGGTCACGGGGGACTATGGCTACACCTTC. Its translation: CSVVTGDYGYTF.

This clonotype showed up just a few times. The chain employs TRBV12-3 or TRBV12-4 and TRBJ2-3; TRBD2 aligns across 13 bases. V gave up 7 bases and J gave up 3 bases; unmatched junction bases: 7. This CDR3 has 16 residues. This chain's CDR3 is CASTQGTSGVTDTQYF. The CDR3 nucleotides read TGTGCCAGCACTCAGGGGACTAGCGGGGTAACAGATACGCAGTATTTT.

The chain carries TRBV15 and TRBJ1-2; D may be TRBD1 (5 bases). The CDR3 consists of 14 residues. Deletions cut 0 bases from V and 6 bases from J, with 11 bases between. CDR1 and CDR2 (germline): LNHNV, YYDKDF (reference sequence). The CDR3 loop is CATSRDRGAHGYTF. In DNA form, the CDR3 reads TGTGCCACCAGCAGAGATCGAGGGGCTCATGGCTACACCTTC.

The gene calls are TRBV27 and TRBJ2-1, with 11 nucleotides matching TRBD2. The ends lost 9 bases at V and 7 bases at J; junction bases unmatched: 8. Germline assignment: CDR1 MNHEY and CDR2 SMNVEV (reference sequence). The CDR3 sequence is 14 residues long. The CDR3 loop is CASISGGAGNEQFF. As DNA, the CDR3 is TGTGCCAGTATTAGCGGGGGGGCCGGGAATGAGCAGTTCTTC.

This clonotype was detected a few times. V and J are TRBV24-1 and TRBJ2-1, with 9 bases aligning to TRBD2. Germline V gene sequence: CDR1 KGHDR, CDR2 SFDVKD. V was clipped by 4 bases and J by 5 bases; unmatched bases: 11. The CDR3 has 17 amino acids. CDR3: CATSELPGTSRNNEQFF. CDR3 sequence (DNA): TGTGCCACCAGTGAGCTGCCGGGGACTAGCCGAAACAATGAGCAGTTCTTC.